This T cell receptor beta chain comes out of a study of blood T cell repertoires in COVID-19. Whole-study context: Samples representing acute and convalescent COVID-19 were sourced from the United States, Italy and Spain.

From germline, CDR1 is MNHEY and CDR2 SMNVEV (reference sequence). The CDR3 runs 17 residues. V lost 6 bases and J lost 3; bases outside the gene matches: 6. Those who participated ranged in age from about 18 to 89 years and resided in under 25 US areas. Participants were placed into cohorts based on the clinical history they reported. Recovery among Cohort 3 donors was established by two negative PCRs, clearance, or symptom resolution. Generated by immunoSEQ multiplex PCR, the TCRdb table keeps only in-frame clones and is missing some. The sample has more than 150,000 clones, around four fifths seen once.

The chain carries TRBV27 and TRBJ2-1; 15 bases are shared with TRBD2. The sequencing sample was made of PBMCs or T cells enriched from blood (not recorded which). The sequence was collected from a man aged 35 to 55 who had recovered from COVID-19. The CDR3, as DNA: TGTGCCAGCAGGGAGGGACTAGCGGGAGGAAACTACAATGAGCAGTTCTTC. This gives the protein CASREGLAGGNYNEQFF.